Detailed here is one TCR beta chain. These data originate in a study of blood T cell repertoires in COVID-19. As for the study in general: Both acute and convalescent COVID-19 samples were obtained from the United States, Italy and Spain.

The CDR3 length is 13 residues. Trimming cost V 6 bases and J 0 bases, with 8 bases left between them. Source study methods: Estimates of nucleated cell counts were drawn from the amplification of reference gene primers. Clones were sequenced by immunoSEQ multiplex PCR, and TCRdb holds only the in-frame ones, with some missing. V and J calls and clone size are copied from that table; D and trimming were computed from the DNA. Seen here are 200,000 to 300,000 clones, 80% to 95% observed once, and the top ten hold approximately 0.8%. The TCR originated in a man aged 30 to 45 with COVID-19, enrolled during active disease. The chain joins TRBV12-3 or TRBV12-4 to TRBJ1-1; weak D call: TRBD1 (5 bases). The specimen sequenced was peripheral blood. CDR3 bases: TGTGCCAGCAGGGAAGGGGTGAACACTGAAGCTTTCTTT. Its translation: CASREGVNTEAFF.